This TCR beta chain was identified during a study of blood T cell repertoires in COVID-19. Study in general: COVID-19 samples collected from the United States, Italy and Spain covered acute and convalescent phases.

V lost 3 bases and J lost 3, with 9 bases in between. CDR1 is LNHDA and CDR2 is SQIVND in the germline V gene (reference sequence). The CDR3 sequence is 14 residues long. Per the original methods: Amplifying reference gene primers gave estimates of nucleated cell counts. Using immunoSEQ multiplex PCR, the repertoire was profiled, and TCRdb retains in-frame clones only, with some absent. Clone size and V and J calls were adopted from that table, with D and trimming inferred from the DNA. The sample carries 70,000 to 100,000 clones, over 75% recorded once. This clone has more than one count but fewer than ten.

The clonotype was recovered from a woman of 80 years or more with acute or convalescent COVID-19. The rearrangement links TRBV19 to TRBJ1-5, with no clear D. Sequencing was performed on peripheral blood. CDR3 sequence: CASSIKQPNQPQHF. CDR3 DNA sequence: TGTGCCAGTAGTATTAAACAGCCCAATCAGCCCCAGCATTTT.